Here is one TCR beta chain with its context. Its target is unknown. The entry originates in a study of cytomegalovirus exposure and HLA in healthy donors. This CDR3 is 16 amino acids long. Germline assignment: CDR1 SEHNR and CDR2 FQNEAQ (reference sequence). The V and J ends lost 5 bases and 6 bases, in that order; junction bases with no gene match: 11. Study-wide findings and caveats: Presence/absence analyses supposed approximately even sequencing depth among donors. In a later analysis, HLA-C alleles had the fewest associated TCRs, DRB1 alleles the most.

The PCR ran on 60 Vbeta and 13 Jbeta primers. The protocol was immunoSEQ multiplex PCR, while the TCRdb copy is restricted to in-frame clones and leaves out a portion. The top ten hold approximately 0.56% of the sample, which has around 90,000 clones, around three quarters seen once. Sequenced input: PBMCs. This chain uses TRBV7-9 with TRBJ1-2; 11 bases align to TRBD1. The clonotype was recovered from a man aged 25-40 years in good health and CMV-seronegative. CDR3 loop: CASSPSGTGGRNGYTF. The CDR3 DNA sequence: TGTGCCAGCAGCCCATCCGGGACAGGGGGTCGGAATGGCTACACCTTC.